This TCR beta chain was captured by sequencing in a study of T-cell reconstitution after alpha-beta-depleted transplantation in children. The CDR3 loop spans 16 amino acids. From germline, CDR1 is SGHRS and CDR2 YFSETQ. V was shortened by 4 bases and J by 0 bases, with 15 bases between the two germline ends. This clonotype was seen repeatedly, ten times or more. Unique molecular identifiers were used in preparing the TCRbeta library. TCRdb reprocessed the PCR reads via MiXCR and lists one record per CDR3 protein. The table has more than 150,000 distinct CDR3 sequences, roughly 15% seen once; the top ten hold under 15%.

Sequencing was performed on PBMCs from the stem cell graft donor, taken from the stem cell graft. The chain uses TRBV5-1 and TRBJ2-3; the D gene is possibly TRBD1 (5 bases). This TCR derives from a human donor who donated a stem cell graft to a child with acute lymphoblastic leukemia. In DNA form, the CDR3 reads TGCGCCAGCAGCAAGCTAGGGGTTAGGAGCACAGATACGCAGTATTTT. It is translated as CASSKLGVRSTDTQYF.